These 24 T cell receptor beta chains were sequenced from one sample in a study of blood T cell repertoires in COVID-19. Produced via immunoSEQ multiplex PCR; TCRdb's table is partial and in-frame only. The sample records fewer than 250,000 clones, 88% being singletons. What was sequenced was peripheral blood. The receptors come from a man in his 70s with acute or convalescent COVID-19.

This sequence joins TRBV29-1 and TRBJ2-7; TRBD2 might be the D (6 bases). Germline CDR1 is SQVTM and CDR2 is ANQGSEA. Trimming removed 0 bases at V and 0 bases at J, with 12 bases between. This CDR3 region has 15 residues. The chain's CDR3 is CSVEDPGGSSYEQYF. The DNA for the CDR3 is TGCAGCGTTGAAGATCCTGGGGGGAGCTCCTACGAGCAGTACTTC.

The rearrangement links TRBV10-3 to TRBJ2-1; D perhaps matches TRBD2 (5 bases). Germline values: CDR1 ENHRY, CDR2 SYGVKD. The length of the CDR3 is 12 residues. Trimming stripped 6 bases from V and 7 bases from J, with 10 bases between. The CDR3 DNA reads as TGTGCCATCAGGGGAGAGGGTAATGAGCAGTTCTTC. Translation gives CAIRGEGNEQFF.

The J gene is TRBJ1-3, the V gene TRBV9; 8 bases are a match to TRBD1. The junction had 8 bases not matched to a gene; V was cut back by 0 bases and J by 0 bases. Germline CDR1 is SGDLS and CDR2 is YYNGEE. This CDR3 has 18 residues. CDR3 amino acids: CASSVALAGGFSGNTIYF. The CDR3 DNA reads TGTGCCAGCAGCGTAGCTTTGGCAGGGGGCTTCTCTGGAAACACCATATATTTT.

In DNA form, the CDR3 reads TGCGCCAGCAGCTCCCCATACAATGAGCAGTTCTTC. This encodes CASSSPYNEQFF. The gene calls are TRBV4-1 and TRBJ2-1; no firm D call. In germline, CDR1 is MGHRA, CDR2 YSYEKL. The V and J ends lost 5 bases and 4 bases respectively, with 6 bases between them. The CDR3 covers 12 residues.

The chain links TRBV9 to TRBJ1-2, with TRBD1 matching 7 bases. Unmatched junction bases numbered 25, after V lost 5 bases and J lost 3 bases. CDR3 length equals 20 residues. Germline V gene lookup returns CDR1 SGDLS and CDR2 YYNGEE. CDR3 in amino acids: CASSRRDLGQQLRDYYGYTF. CDR3 DNA: TGTGCCAGCAGTCGTAGAGACCTGGGACAGCAACTCCGAGACTACTATGGCTACACCTTC.

This chain connects TRBV27 to TRBJ1-1; 8 bases are a match to TRBD1. The CDR3 extends over 11 amino acids. Germline CDR1 is MNHEY and CDR2 is SMNVEV (reference sequence). V was clipped by 4 bases and J by 11 bases; unmatched bases: 3. The CDR3 DNA follows: TGTGCCAGCAGTTCACAGGGGGGGGCTTTCTTT. As protein: CASSSQGGAFF.

The chain couples TRBV5-1 to TRBJ2-5; D perhaps matches TRBD2 (5 bases). The CDR3 has 14 amino acids. V lost 0 bases and J lost 4, with 10 bases in between. The V gene's germline CDR1 is SGHRS and CDR2 YFSETQ. CDR3 sequence: CASSLGAGPETQYF. In nucleotides, the CDR3 is TGCGCCAGCAGCTTGGGGGCGGGCCCAGAGACCCAGTACTTC.

The V call is TRBV7-3, the J call TRBJ2-2; D not certain. In germline, CDR1 is SGHTA, CDR2 FQGTGA. This CDR3 contains 12 residues. The V end lost 3 bases, the J end lost 4 bases, and 3 bases lay between the germline ends. The CDR3 DNA follows: TGTGCCAGCAGCTTGAGCACCGGGGAGCTGTTTTTT. Its protein is CASSLSTGELFF.

This chain links TRBV6-2 or TRBV6-3 with TRBJ2-7; no clear D gene. The germline CDR1 and CDR2 sequences are MNHEY and SVGEGT. V shed 6 bases and J shed 3 bases, with 15 bases lying between them. This CDR3 has 14 amino acids. CDR3 in amino acids: CASSPWQLNYEQYF. The DNA of the CDR3 is TGTGCCAGCAGCCCGTGGCAGTTAAACTACGAGCAGTACTTC.

This chain joins TRBV3-1 (or the pseudogene TRBV3-2) and TRBJ2-2; D not certain. The germline V gene has CDR1 LGHDT and CDR2 YNNKEL (reference sequence). Trimming removed 6 bases from V and 5 bases from J, with 7 bases in between. The CDR3 loop spans 12 amino acids. The CDR3 reads CASSPRTGELFF. CDR3 in DNA: TGTGCCAGCAGTCCTAGGACCGGGGAGCTGTTTTTT.

The rearrangement joins TRBV5-8 to TRBJ1-1, with 7 nucleotides matching TRBD1. The trim removed 0 bases at V and 11 bases at J, leaving 10 bases unmatched. The germline CDR1 and CDR2 sequences are SGHTS and YDEGEE. The CDR3 consists of 14 residues. CDR3 DNA sequence: TGTGCCAGCAGCTTGGTGGGGACAGCGTCAAAGGCTTTCTTT. Protein sequence: CASSLVGTASKAFF.

The chain combines TRBV7-9 with TRBJ1-4; D remains ambiguous. There are 15 residues in the CDR3. From germline, CDR1 is SEHNR and CDR2 FQNEAQ (reference sequence). V was cut by 1 base and J by 4 bases, with 10 bases left in between. For the CDR3, the DNA is TGTGCCAGCAGCTTAGAAAAGAGGAGTAATGAAAAACTGTTTTTT. Its protein is CASSLEKRSNEKLFF.

This clone was picked up one time. J is TRBJ2-2 and V is TRBV11-3; D possibly corresponds to TRBD2 (5 bases). Per the germline V gene, CDR1 is SGHNT and CDR2 is YENEEA. V lost 2 bases to trimming and J lost 6 bases, with 7 bases between them. This CDR3 has 13 amino acids. The CDR3 DNA follows: TGTGCCAGCAGCTTACAGGAGGCCGGGGAGCTGTTTTTT. This gives the protein CASSLQEAGELFF.

The V and J genes are TRBV7-9 and TRBJ1-2, with 7 positions matching TRBD1. The CDR3 totals 14 residues. J gave up 2 bases and V 5 bases, and 5 bases lay outside the gene matches. Germline V lookup: CDR1 SEHNR, CDR2 FQNEAQ (reference sequence). The chain's CDR3 is CASSIGTENYGYTF. Written as DNA, the CDR3 is TGTGCCAGCAGCATAGGGACAGAAAACTATGGCTACACCTTC.

This chain connects TRBV12-3 or TRBV12-4 to TRBJ2-7; D is unresolved. The CDR3 length is 13 residues. Trimming removed 1 base from V and 4 bases from J, with 8 bases in between. Written as DNA, the CDR3 is TGTGCCAGCAGTTTAGACTCAAAGTACGAGCAGTACTTC. Protein: CASSLDSKYEQYF.

The J gene is TRBJ1-3, the V gene TRBV7-6, with 9 bases lining up with TRBD1. CDR1 is SGHVS, CDR2 FNYEAQ, per germline. This CDR3 contains 18 residues. Trimming took 5 bases from V and 0 from J; bases not matched to a gene: 11. CDR3 sequence: CASSPTRTGDPSGNTIYF. CDR3 sequence (DNA): TGTGCCAGCAGCCCAACGAGGACAGGGGACCCCTCTGGAAACACCATATATTTT.

The chain combines TRBV7-3 with TRBJ1-6; possible D gene TRBD1, 6 bases. CDR1 SGHTA and CDR2 FQGTGA come from the germline V gene. The CDR3 is 14 residues long. Trimming took 0 bases from V and 8 from J, leaving 8 bases between them. CDR3 nucleotide sequence: TGTGCCAGCAGCTTAACGGGGGCAGATTCACCCCTCCACTTT. Translating gives CASSLTGADSPLHF.

The rearrangement joins TRBV6-2 or TRBV6-3 to TRBJ1-5; the D gene is possibly TRBD1 (5 bases). The CDR3 is made up of 16 amino acids. Trimming pared 2 bases from V and 2 bases from J, leaving 13 bases between. Germline assignment: CDR1 MNHEY and CDR2 SVGEGT. This CDR3 reads CASSYPARAGNQPQHF. CDR3 nucleotides: TGTGCCAGCAGTTACCCGGCCAGGGCAGGCAATCAGCCCCAGCATTTT.

This chain uses TRBV2 with TRBJ2-2; 8 nucleotides align to TRBD2. Trimming removed 8 bases from V and 0 bases from J; junction bases left unmatched: 5. The CDR3 totals 15 residues. CDR1 is SNHLY, CDR2 FYNNEI, per germline. CDR3 in DNA: TGTGCCAGCCGGGGGGGCAGCACGAACACCGGGGAGCTGTTTTTT. Translating it yields CASRGGSTNTGELFF.

The chain has TRBV9 and TRBJ2-7; TRBD2 agrees at 9 bases. CDR1 SGDLS and CDR2 YYNGEE come from the germline V gene. With V trimmed by 10 bases and J by 9 bases, 11 bases remained unmatched. The CDR3 contains 12 residues. CDR3 region: CASGGRGGVQYF. The CDR3 coding sequence is TGTGCCTCCGGCGGGAGGGGTGGTGTGCAGTACTTC.

V gene TRBV28 combines with J gene TRBJ1-3, with a possible D match to TRBD1 (6 bases). CDR3 length: 15 amino acids. Per the germline V gene, CDR1 is MDHEN and CDR2 is SYDVKM. The V end was cut by 5 bases, the J end by 4 bases, with 15 bases between. The CDR3 loop reads CASSITGTAGNTIYF. The CDR3 DNA sequence: TGTGCCAGCAGTATTACAGGGACGGCCGGAAACACCATATATTTT.

This clone was found a few times. The rearrangement joins TRBV7-6 to TRBJ2-1; 9 bases align to TRBD1. The length of the CDR3 is 16 residues. Trimming took 5 bases from V and 8 from J; bases not matched to a gene: 13. Germline V gene lookup returns CDR1 SGHVS and CDR2 FNYEAQ. This chain's CDR3 is CASSPRPGQGGYEQFF. CDR3 coding DNA: TGTGCCAGCAGCCCTAGACCGGGACAGGGAGGGTATGAGCAGTTCTTC.

The chain has TRBV29-1 and TRBJ2-5; 11 bases are shared with TRBD1. J lost 11 bases, V lost 4 bases, and 9 bases had no gene match. The V gene's germline CDR1 is SQVTM and CDR2 ANQGSEA. The CDR3 totals 13 residues. The CDR3 sequence: CSVADRGRTYQYF. The DNA of the CDR3 is TGCAGCGTTGCGGACAGGGGGCGAACATATCAGTACTTC.

This chain connects TRBV14 to TRBJ1-4; D remains unclear. CDR3 size: 13 residues. The germline CDR1 and CDR2 sequences are SGHDN and FVKESK. V was shortened by 4 bases and J by 7 bases, with 10 bases between the two germline ends. The CDR3 spells CASSPKDFEKLFF. As DNA, the CDR3 is TGTGCCAGCAGCCCGAAGGACTTTGAAAAACTGTTTTTT.